A selection of T cell receptor beta chains follows, all from one sample in a study of T-cell reconstitution after alpha-beta-depleted transplantation in children. TCRdb re-called the PCR reads with MiXCR, one entry per CDR3 protein. Seen here are approximately 150,000 distinct CDR3 sequences, around 9% observed once, and the top ten hold 15% to 20%. The sequencing used PBMCs, mostly from graft donor cells, collected 180 days after TCRalphabeta/CD19-depleted stem cell transplant. These TCRs come from a female patient aged 2 to 10 who had a stem cell transplant for congenital amegakaryocytic thrombocytopenia, so the T cells may come from the graft donor. The CDR3 runs from the conserved cysteine through the conserved F or W. The D gene is left open where the match is weak. Not every row has a clone size; where given, it reads once, few, many or a size class.

>TRBD2|TRBV12-3/TRBV12-4|many|TRBJ2-7
CASSVGLAGIYEQYF
TGTGCCAGCAGTGTCGGACTAGCAGGAATCTACGAGCAGTACTTC
>TRBD1|TRBV28|many|TRBJ1-2
CASSPGGTGLYGYTF
TGTGCCAGCAGCCCTGGCGGGACAGGGCTCTATGGCTACACCTTC
>TRBD1|TRBV5-1|many|TRBJ2-1
CASSPRQGIDEQFF
TGCGCCAGCAGCCCAAGACAGGGGATTGATGAGCAGTTCTTC
>NA|TRBV6-1|NA|TRBJ2-7
CASSKTISYEQYF
TGTGCCAGCAGTAAAACTATCTCCTACGAGCAGTACTTC
>NA|TRBV10-3|NA|TRBJ2-1
CAISEAAGANEQFF
TGTGCCATCAGTGAAGCGGCCGGGGCCAATGAGCAGTTCTTC
>NA|TRBV2|few|TRBJ2-3
CASSDSTTDTQYF
TGTGCCAGCAGTGACTCCACTACAGATACGCAGTATTTT
>NA|TRBV12-3/TRBV12-4|few|TRBJ1-2
CAYRRSYGYTF
TGTGCCTATAGGCGGTCCTATGGCTACACCTTC
>NA|TRBV6-5|NA|TRBJ2-4
CASRQQNIQYF
TGTGCCAGCAGGCAACAAAACATTCAGTACTTC
>TRBD1|TRBV7-2|NA|TRBJ2-7
CASTVGQGFFREQYF
TGTGCCAGCACCGTGGGACAGGGTTTTTTCCGCGAGCAGTACTTC
>NA|TRBV5-6|many|TRBJ1-1
CASSYDSRRLNTEAFF
TGTGCCAGCAGCTACGACAGTCGGCGACTGAACACTGAAGCTTTCTTT
>NA|TRBV7-9|few|TRBJ2-7
CASSLDISRGDSYEQYF
TGTGCCAGCAGCTTAGATATTTCCAGGGGGGACTCCTACGAGCAGTACTTC
>TRBD2|TRBV12-3/TRBV12-4|few|TRBJ2-2
CASSFGTSGISGELFF
TGTGCCAGCAGTTTTGGCACTAGCGGGATTTCCGGGGAGCTGTTTTTT
>NA|TRBV3-1|many|TRBJ1-6
CASSQDRGWSPLHF
TGTGCCAGCAGCCAAGACAGGGGTTGGTCACCCCTCCACTTT
>NA|TRBV7-9|NA|TRBJ1-1
CASSLTRDRPEAFF
TGTGCCAGCAGCTTGACCAGGGATAGGCCTGAAGCTTTCTTT
>NA|TRBV5-1|few|TRBJ2-6
CASSSAESGANVLTF
TGCGCCAGCAGCTCGGCGGAATCTGGGGCCAACGTCCTGACTTTC
>NA|TRBV30|NA|TRBJ1-5
CAWSYDSNQPQHF
TGTGCCTGGAGTTACGATAGCAATCAGCCCCAGCATTTT